This T cell receptor (beta chain) is drawn from a study of cytomegalovirus exposure and HLA in healthy donors. Study-level background: A prior study identified 117 million unique TCR beta sequences from 150 million to 200 million T cells.

This clone was seen only once. Trimming took 1 base from V and 3 from J, leaving 7 bases between them. The CDR3 sequence is 13 residues long. Germline-derived CDR1 and CDR2 are GTSNPN and SVGIG (reference sequence). The PCR was carried out with 60 Vbeta primers and 13 Jbeta primers. The table came from immunoSEQ multiplex PCR; TCRdb's copy has only in-frame clones and leaves some out. The repertoire holds around 130,000 clones, with about three quarters as singletons. Sequenced input: PBMCs. The chain employs TRBV30 and TRBJ1-5, with D unclear. The clonotype was recovered from a woman younger than 35 in good health and CMV-seronegative. The CDR3 loop reads CAWSATNNQPQHF. In nucleotides, the CDR3 is TGTGCCTGGAGTGCTACTAACAATCAGCCCCAGCATTTT.